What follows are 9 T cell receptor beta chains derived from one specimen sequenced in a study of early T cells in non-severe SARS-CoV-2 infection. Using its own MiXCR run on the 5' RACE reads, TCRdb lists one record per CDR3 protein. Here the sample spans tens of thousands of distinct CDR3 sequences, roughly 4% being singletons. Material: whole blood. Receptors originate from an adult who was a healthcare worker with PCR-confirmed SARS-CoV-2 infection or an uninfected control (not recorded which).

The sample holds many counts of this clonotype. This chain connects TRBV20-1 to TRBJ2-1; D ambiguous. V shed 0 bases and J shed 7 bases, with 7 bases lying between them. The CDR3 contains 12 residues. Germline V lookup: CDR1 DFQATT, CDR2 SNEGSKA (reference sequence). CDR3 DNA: TGCAGTGCTAGAGATAACCCGAATGAGCAGTTCTTC. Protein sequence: CSARDNPNEQFF.

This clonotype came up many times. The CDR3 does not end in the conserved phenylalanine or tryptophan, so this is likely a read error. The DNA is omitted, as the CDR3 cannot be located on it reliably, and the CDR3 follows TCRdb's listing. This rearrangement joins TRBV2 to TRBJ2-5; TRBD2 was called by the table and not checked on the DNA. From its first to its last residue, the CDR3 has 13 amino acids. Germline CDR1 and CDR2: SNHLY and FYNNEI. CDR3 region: CASSSTPRDYTGI.

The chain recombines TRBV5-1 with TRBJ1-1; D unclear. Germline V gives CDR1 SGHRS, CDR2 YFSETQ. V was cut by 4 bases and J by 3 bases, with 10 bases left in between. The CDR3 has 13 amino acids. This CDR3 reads CASSKDRDTEAFF. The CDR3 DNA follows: TGCGCCAGCAGCAAAGACCGGGACACTGAAGCTTTCTTT.

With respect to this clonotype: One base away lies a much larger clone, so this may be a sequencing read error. CDR3 nucleotides: TGTGCCAGCTCACCCCTTGGCAGGGGAGTCGAAAAACTGTTTTTT. This sequence encodes CASSPLGRGVEKLFF. V is TRBV18 and J is TRBJ1-4; D perhaps matches TRBD1 (6 bases). The germline CDR1 and CDR2 sequences are KGHSH and LQKENI. The V and J ends lost 3 bases and 8 bases respectively, with 16 bases between them. The CDR3 runs to 15 residues.

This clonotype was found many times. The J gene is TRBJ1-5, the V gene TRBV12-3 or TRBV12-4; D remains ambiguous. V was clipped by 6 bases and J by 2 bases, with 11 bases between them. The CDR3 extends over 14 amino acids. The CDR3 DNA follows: TGTGCCAGCAGCGTCCTTTTAGGCAATCAGCCCCAGCATTTT. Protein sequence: CASSVLLGNQPQHF.

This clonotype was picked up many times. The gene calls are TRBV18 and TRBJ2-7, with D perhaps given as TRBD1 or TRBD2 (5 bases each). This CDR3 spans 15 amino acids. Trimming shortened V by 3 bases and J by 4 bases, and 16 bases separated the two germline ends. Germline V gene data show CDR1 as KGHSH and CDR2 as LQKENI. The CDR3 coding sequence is TGTGCCAGCTCACCCTCCCCGGGACCCCAATACGAGCAGTACTTC. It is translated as CASSPSPGPQYEQYF.

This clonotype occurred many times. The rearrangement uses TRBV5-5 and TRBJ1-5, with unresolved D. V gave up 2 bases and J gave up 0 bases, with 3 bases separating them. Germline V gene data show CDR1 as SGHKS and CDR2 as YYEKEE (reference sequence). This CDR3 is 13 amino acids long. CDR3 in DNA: TGTGCCAGCAGCTTCTATAGCAATCAGCCCCAGCATTTT. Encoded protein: CASSFYSNQPQHF.

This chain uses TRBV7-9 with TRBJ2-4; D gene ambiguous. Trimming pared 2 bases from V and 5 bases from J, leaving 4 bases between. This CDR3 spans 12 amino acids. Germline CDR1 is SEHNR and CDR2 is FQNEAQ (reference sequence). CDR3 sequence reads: CASSLSENIQYF. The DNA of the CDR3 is TGTGCCAGCAGCTTATCGGAAAACATTCAGTACTTC. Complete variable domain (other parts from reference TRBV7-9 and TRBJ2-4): DTGVSQNPRHKITKRGQNVTFRCDPISEHNRLYWYRQTLGQGPEFLTYFQNEAQLEKSRLLSDRFSAERPKGSFSTLEIQRTEQGDSAMYLCASSLSENIQYFGAGTRLSVL.

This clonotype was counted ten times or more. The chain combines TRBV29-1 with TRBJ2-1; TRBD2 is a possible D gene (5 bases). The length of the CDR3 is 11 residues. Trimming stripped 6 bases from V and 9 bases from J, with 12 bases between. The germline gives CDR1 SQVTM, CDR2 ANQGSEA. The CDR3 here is CSVQLVFEQFF. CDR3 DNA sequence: TGCAGCGTCCAACTAGTGTTTGAGCAGTTCTTC.